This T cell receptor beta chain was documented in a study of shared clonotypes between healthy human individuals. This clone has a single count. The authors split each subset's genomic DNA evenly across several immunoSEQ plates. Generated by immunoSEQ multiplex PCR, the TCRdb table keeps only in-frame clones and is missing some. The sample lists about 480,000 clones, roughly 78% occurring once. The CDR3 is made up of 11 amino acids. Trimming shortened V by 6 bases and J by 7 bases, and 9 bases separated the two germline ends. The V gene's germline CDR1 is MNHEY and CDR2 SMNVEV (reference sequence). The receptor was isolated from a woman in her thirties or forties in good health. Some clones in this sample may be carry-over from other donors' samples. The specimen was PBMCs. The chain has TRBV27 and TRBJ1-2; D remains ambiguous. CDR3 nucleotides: TGTGCCAGCAGCGGAGGCTTTGGCTACACCTTC. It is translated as CASSGGFGYTF.